Each of the 32 T cell receptor beta chains below was sequenced from the same sample in a study of shared clonotypes between healthy human individuals (dated by TCRdb to 2018 to 2020). To prepare the library, the immunoSEQ multiplex PCR assay was applied. Imported from immuneACCESS, the table was reduced by TCRdb to in-frame sequences with V and J called. These copies leave out some clones; in studies compared against another copy, an unresolved V gene accounts for under half, and the cause of the remainder is not known. The sample yields roughly 1,500,000 clones; approximately 98.5% were counted once. The top ten clones comprise over 0.3% of the sample. Sequenced sample: naive CD4+ T cells sorted from blood. The sample's cell subset or site label, in plain terms: CD45RA+ positively selected. The source of these receptors is a man aged 25-45 years in good health.

CDR3 nucleotides: TGTGCCAGCAGGGTCGGGGACGGCAGTGGCTACACCTTC. It translates to CASRVGDGSGYTF. The V gene is TRBV6-4, the J gene TRBJ1-2; a weak D match, TRBD1 (5 bases). CDR1 and CDR2 from the germline V gene are MRHNA and SNTAGT. The V gene lost 6 bases and the J gene lost 7 bases, with 15 bases spanning the gap. CDR3 length: 13 residues.

This chain connects TRBV4-3 to TRBJ2-2, with no clear D. Germline V gene sequence: CDR1 LGHNA, CDR2 YSLEER. The ends were cut back, 4 bases at V and 4 bases at J, with 7 bases in the middle. CDR3 length equals 13 residues. This chain's CDR3 is CASSRSVTGELFF. The CDR3 nucleotides read TGCGCCAGCAGCCGGTCGGTCACCGGGGAGCTGTTTTTT.

The table lists this clone with a few counts. The V gene is TRBV29-1, the J gene TRBJ2-5; D not resolved. V was cut by 1 base and J by 2 bases, with 8 bases left in between. CDR1 is SQVTM, CDR2 ANQGSEA, per germline. The CDR3 runs 13 residues. This CDR3 is CSVEVNRQETQYF. The DNA for the CDR3 is TGCAGCGTTGAAGTAAACAGACAAGAGACCCAGTACTTC. The entire variable domain, with the rest obtained from reference TRBV29-1 and TRBJ2-5, is as follows: SAVISQKPSRDICQRGTSLTIQCQVDSQVTMMFWYRQQPGQSLTLIATANQGSEATYESGFVIDKFPISRPNLTFSTLTVSNMSPEDSSIYLCSVEVNRQETQYFGPGTRLLVL.

The rearrangement links TRBV18 to TRBJ2-1; no definite D call. Germline loops: CDR1 KGHSH, CDR2 LQKENI. CDR3 length: 15 amino acids. Trimming shortened V by 5 bases and J by 2 bases, and 13 bases separated the two germline ends. Here the CDR3 DNA reads TGTGCCAGCTCATTGACAATCACCCCCTACAATGAGCAGTTCTTC. The encoded protein is CASSLTITPYNEQFF.

This rearrangement joins TRBV18 to TRBJ2-5; possibly TRBD2 for D (5 bases). Germline loops: CDR1 KGHSH, CDR2 LQKENI. The CDR3 consists of 14 residues. The V and J ends lost 4 bases and 4 bases respectively, with 13 bases between them. CDR3 in amino acids: CASSRTGVGETQYF. CDR3 nucleotide sequence: TGTGCCAGCTCACGCACCGGGGTTGGAGAGACCCAGTACTTC.

The chain carries TRBV15 and TRBJ1-1; D perhaps matches TRBD1 (6 bases). Per germline, CDR1 LNHNV and CDR2 YYDKDF (reference sequence). The CDR3 runs to 14 residues. The V gene lost 1 base and the J gene lost 5 bases, with 11 bases spanning the gap. In DNA form, the CDR3 reads TGTGCCACCAGCAGAGTTGCAGGGGAGACTGAAGCTTTCTTT. Its protein product is CATSRVAGETEAFF.

This chain uses TRBV5-4 with TRBJ2-1, with D perhaps matching TRBD2 (7 bases). V was cut by 1 base and J by 4 bases, with 18 bases left in between. The CDR3 is 17 amino acids. CDR1 SGHNT and CDR2 YYREEE come from the germline V gene (reference sequence). In DNA form, the CDR3 reads TGTGCCAGCAGCTTGCAAGGGGATGCGGGGGCTTACAATGAGCAGTTCTTC. Translating gives CASSLQGDAGAYNEQFF.

Points on this clone: The sample holds other DNA sequences that translate to the same CDR3. The V and J genes are TRBV18 and TRBJ2-7; 7 bases line up with TRBD2. This CDR3 is built from 11 residues. The V and J ends lost 5 bases and 6 bases, in that order; junction bases with no gene match: 1. The germline V gene has CDR1 KGHSH and CDR2 LQKENI. Written as DNA, the CDR3 is TGTGCCAGCTCAAGGGAGGGCGAGCAGTACTTC. This codes for CASSREGEQYF.

About this clone: Other nucleotide sequences from this sample produce the same CDR3. V usage is TRBV25-1 and J usage is TRBJ1-1; D is unresolved. The CDR3 extends over 13 amino acids. V shed 3 bases and J shed 4 bases, with 9 bases lying between them. Looked up from germline, CDR1 is MGHDK and CDR2 is SYGVNS. This CDR3 reads CASSEAGGTEAFF. As DNA, the CDR3 is TGTGCCAGCAGTGAGGCAGGTGGCACTGAAGCTTTCTTT.

The chain combines TRBV25-1 with TRBJ2-1, with D unresolved. V was clipped by 2 bases and J by 9 bases, with 14 bases between them. Germline V CDR1 and CDR2: MGHDK, SYGVNS. This CDR3 has 14 residues. The CDR3 sequence: CASSERPIEFEQFF. The CDR3 coding sequence is TGTGCCAGCAGTGAACGACCGATCGAGTTTGAGCAGTTCTTC. Filled out from reference TRBV25-1 and TRBJ2-1, the complete variable domain reads EADIYQTPRYLVIGTGKKITLECSQTMGHDKMYWYQQDPGMELHLIHYSYGVNSTEKGDLSSESTVSRIRTEHFPLTLESARPSHTSQYLCASSERPIEFEQFFGPGTRLTVL.

A single count supports this clone. The V gene is TRBV5-1, the J gene TRBJ2-7; a weak D match, TRBD2 (5 bases). V was cut by 4 bases and J by 3 bases, with 14 bases left in between. The CDR3 is made up of 14 amino acids. The germline gives CDR1 SGHRS, CDR2 YFSETQ. CDR3 region: CASSPQLGNYEQYF. CDR3 in DNA: TGCGCCAGCAGCCCTCAACTAGGCAACTACGAGCAGTACTTC.

The chain couples TRBV5-1 to TRBJ2-5; no clear D gene. The CDR3 has 12 amino acids. Germline assignment: CDR1 SGHRS and CDR2 YFSETQ. The V end was cut by 3 bases, the J end by 3 bases, with 6 bases between. The CDR3 DNA sequence: TGCGCCAGCAGCTATAATAAAGAGACCCAGTACTTC. Translating it yields CASSYNKETQYF.

Turning to this clone: This sample also contains other DNA sequences that code for the same CDR3. This CDR3 reads CASSPTGSGANVLTF. CDR3 nucleotides: TGTGCCAGCTCACCAACCGGCTCTGGGGCCAACGTCCTGACTTTC. The rearrangement links TRBV18 to TRBJ2-6; D gene uncertain. The CDR3 length is 15 residues. Per the germline V gene, CDR1 is KGHSH and CDR2 is LQKENI. Trimming left V 2 bases short and J 0 bases short, with 5 bases between. The entire variable domain, with the rest obtained from reference TRBV18 and TRBJ2-6, is as follows: NAGVMQNPRHLVRRRGQEARLRCSPMKGHSHVYWYRQLPEEGLKFMVYLQKENIIDESGMPKERFSAEFPKEGPSILRIQQVVRGDSAAYFCASSPTGSGANVLTFGAGSRLTVL.

A word on this clone: Different DNA sequences within this sample yield the same CDR3. This chain links TRBV7-2 with TRBJ2-5; D possibly corresponds to TRBD2 (5 bases). Trimming shortened V by 3 bases and J by 5 bases, and 7 bases separated the two germline ends. From germline, CDR1 is SGHTA and CDR2 FQGNSA. The CDR3 runs 12 residues. Written as DNA, the CDR3 is TGTGCCAGCAGCTTTCGCGGGGAGACCCAGTACTTC. Translation gives CASSFRGETQYF.

The gene calls are TRBV5-6 and TRBJ1-2, with D possibly being TRBD1 (6 bases). CDR3 length: 13 residues. V was clipped by 6 bases and J by 3 bases, with 12 bases between them. Germline CDR1 reads SGHDT; CDR2 reads YYEEEE. The CDR3 reads CASTQGRDYGYTF. The CDR3 DNA is TGTGCCAGCACCCAGGGGCGCGACTATGGCTACACCTTC.

The chain couples TRBV7-3 to TRBJ1-5; TRBD1 is a possible D gene (6 bases). The CDR3 spans 18 residues. Germline CDR1 is SGHTA and CDR2 is FQGTGA. V was shortened by 8 bases and J by 0 bases, with 23 bases between the two germline ends. In nucleotides, the CDR3 is TGTGCCAGCCTCCCTAAAGGGGGGTTGGGAGGTAGCAATCAGCCCCAGCATTTT. Translating gives CASLPKGGLGGSNQPQHF.

Turning to this clone: The junction departs from germline at one end; a sequencing error may be responsible. The CDR3 loop reads CASSLWTSPTRGHTGELFF. DNA of the CDR3: TGTGCCAGCAGCTTATGGACTAGCCCAACTCGGGGCCACACCGGGGAGCTGTTTTTT. The V and J genes are TRBV28 and TRBJ2-2; 8 positions match TRBD2. The CDR3 contains 19 residues. In germline, CDR1 is MDHEN, CDR2 SYDVKM.

The rearrangement links TRBV6-6 to TRBJ2-7; D not certain. The CDR3 totals 11 residues. Germline V gives CDR1 MNHNY, CDR2 SVGAGI (reference sequence). The V and J ends lost 10 bases and 3 bases respectively, with 10 bases between them. As DNA, the CDR3 is TGTGCCACCGCGATCGACTACGAGCAGTACTTC. It translates to CATAIDYEQYF.

This clone was seen a single time. This CDR3 reads CAWSGIGTTGGDHQPQHF. The CDR3, as DNA: TGTGCCTGGAGCGGAATTGGGACCACAGGGGGAGACCATCAGCCCCAGCATTTT. The rearrangement links TRBV30 to TRBJ1-5, with 8 bases aligning to TRBD1. Germline-derived CDR1 and CDR2 are GTSNPN and SVGIG (reference sequence). This CDR3 spans 18 amino acids. After removal of 3 bases from V and 5 bases from J, the junction contained 18 bases not matched to a gene.

The V and J genes are TRBV28 and TRBJ2-7; possibly TRBD1 or TRBD2 for D (5 bases each). The germline V gene encodes CDR1 MDHEN and CDR2 SYDVKM. Trimming pared 6 bases from V and 2 bases from J, leaving 14 bases between. This CDR3 has 14 residues. Here the CDR3 DNA reads TGTGCCAGCAGGACTGGGACGGTTGCCTACGAGCAGTACTTC. Encoded protein: CASRTGTVAYEQYF.

The chain uses TRBV9 and TRBJ2-1; TRBD2 matches at 7 bases. Germline loops: CDR1 SGDLS, CDR2 YYNGEE. The length of the CDR3 is 13 residues. V shed 4 bases and J 10 bases; nucleotides not matched to a gene: 8. The CDR3 spells CASSPRTRLEQFF. The CDR3 region has the DNA TGTGCCAGCAGCCCCAGGACTAGGCTCGAGCAGTTCTTC. The whole variable domain, remainder taken from reference TRBV9 and TRBJ2-1, is DSGVTQTPKHLITATGQRVTLRCSPRSGDLSVYWYQQSLDQGLQFLIQYYNGEERAKGNILERFSAQQFPDLHSELNLSSLELGDSALYFCASSPRTRLEQFFGPGTRLTVL.

This rearrangement joins TRBV2 to TRBJ2-3, with 7 bases that match TRBD2. The CDR3 spans 14 residues. Per the germline V gene, CDR1 is SNHLY and CDR2 is FYNNEI. The V gene end was trimmed by 6 bases and the J gene end by 1 base; junction bases not matched to a gene: 4. The CDR3 DNA sequence: TGTGCCAGCAGGCAAGCGGGACGCACAGATACGCAGTATTTT. The encoded protein is CASRQAGRTDTQYF. Variable domain in full (rest from reference TRBV2 and TRBJ2-3): EPEVTQTPSHQVTQMGQEVILRCVPISNHLYFYWYRQILGQKVEFLVSFYNNEISEKSEIFDDQFSVERPDGSNFTLKIRSTKLEDSAMYFCASRQAGRTDTQYFGPGTRLTVL.

This chain links TRBV5-6 with TRBJ1-4; possibly TRBD1 for D (6 bases). There are 14 residues in the CDR3. V was clipped by 4 bases and J by 10 bases, with 17 bases between them. In germline, CDR1 is SGHDT, CDR2 YYEEEE. The CDR3 nucleotides are TGTGCCAGCAGCGCTGGACAGCCTGGTCCAAAACTGTTTTTT. Translating gives CASSAGQPGPKLFF.

The chain joins TRBV29-1 to TRBJ2-2; possible D gene TRBD1, 5 bases. Germline-derived CDR1 and CDR2 are SQVTM and ANQGSEA. The V end was cut by 4 bases, the J end by 6 bases, with 18 bases between. This CDR3 comprises 15 residues. The CDR3 nucleotides read TGCAGCGTTGCCCTGGACAACTCAGGCGCCGGGGAGCTGTTTTTT. Translating it yields CSVALDNSGAGELFF.

The rearrangement joins TRBV6-6 to TRBJ2-1; 13 nucleotides agree with TRBD2. The CDR3 spans 15 residues. Germline loops: CDR1 MNHNY, CDR2 SVGAGI (reference sequence). The V gene end was trimmed by 8 bases and the J gene end by 7 bases; junction bases not matched to a gene: 8. In nucleotides, the CDR3 is TGTGCCAGCGAACTAGCGGGAGGGCCTTGGAATGAGCAGTTCTTC. Protein sequence: CASELAGGPWNEQFF.

CDR3 nucleotide sequence: TGTGCCAGCAGCTCAGGAGGACTAGCGGGAGAGGTAGATACGCAGTATTTT. Protein sequence: CASSSGGLAGEVDTQYF. This chain joins TRBV7-9 and TRBJ2-3; the match to TRBD2 covers 13 bases. CDR1 is SEHNR, CDR2 FQNEAQ, per germline (reference sequence). J lost 5 bases, V lost 4 bases, and 9 bases had no gene match. This CDR3 has 17 amino acids.

This chain links TRBV7-2 with TRBJ1-2; D is undetermined. Germline V gene data show CDR1 as SGHTA and CDR2 as FQGNSA. CDR3 size: 12 residues. V lost 5 bases to trimming and J lost 7 bases, with 11 bases between them. In DNA form, the CDR3 reads TGTGCCAGCAGCCCAGACGCCCTTGGCTACACCTTC. Residues: CASSPDALGYTF.

In this sample, this clone turned up once. This chain connects TRBV15 to TRBJ1-1; D gene uncertain. The CDR3 has 14 residues. With 3 bases removed from V and 1 base from J, the gap between germline ends came to 9 bases. The V gene's germline CDR1 is LNHNV and CDR2 YYDKDF (reference sequence). The CDR3 here is CATSRKRGNTEAFF. For the CDR3, the DNA is TGTGCCACCAGCAGGAAACGGGGGAACACTGAAGCTTTCTTT.

The DNA of the CDR3 is TGCGCCAGCAGAATAACAGAGTCTGGGGCCAACGTCCTGACTTTC. This codes for CASRITESGANVLTF. The V call is TRBV4-1, the J call TRBJ2-6; D gene uncertain. The CDR3 has 15 amino acids. Trimming pared 6 bases from V and 1 base from J, leaving 10 bases between. Germline assignment: CDR1 MGHRA and CDR2 YSYEKL.

With respect to this clone: Additional DNA sequences in this sample encode the identical CDR3. The V gene is TRBV29-1, the J gene TRBJ2-3; maybe TRBD1 (6 bases). CDR1 SQVTM and CDR2 ANQGSEA come from the germline V gene. The CDR3 runs 13 residues. The V end lost 6 bases, the J end lost 2 bases, and 12 bases lay between the germline ends. The CDR3 DNA is TGCAGCGTAGTACAGGGCCCCACAGATACGCAGTATTTT. It translates to CSVVQGPTDTQYF.

In this sample, this clone turned up once. The chain joins TRBV18 to TRBJ1-4; 9 bases line up with TRBD1. Germline CDR1 is KGHSH and CDR2 is LQKENI. CDR3 size: 14 residues. Trimming at V came to 4 bases and at J to 8 bases, leaving 5 bases not matched to a gene. The CDR3 DNA reads TGTGCCAGCTCACGGACAGGGGAAGGAGAAAAACTGTTTTTT. It yields the protein CASSRTGEGEKLFF.

The chain couples TRBV20-1 to TRBJ2-7; D may match TRBD1 or TRBD2 (5 bases each). The CDR3 runs 11 residues. Trimming took 6 bases from V and 2 from J, leaving 8 bases between them. Germline assignment: CDR1 DFQATT and CDR2 SNEGSKA (reference sequence). The CDR3 DNA is TGCAGTGCCCAGGGACCCTACGAGCAGTACTTC. It is translated as CSAQGPYEQYF.